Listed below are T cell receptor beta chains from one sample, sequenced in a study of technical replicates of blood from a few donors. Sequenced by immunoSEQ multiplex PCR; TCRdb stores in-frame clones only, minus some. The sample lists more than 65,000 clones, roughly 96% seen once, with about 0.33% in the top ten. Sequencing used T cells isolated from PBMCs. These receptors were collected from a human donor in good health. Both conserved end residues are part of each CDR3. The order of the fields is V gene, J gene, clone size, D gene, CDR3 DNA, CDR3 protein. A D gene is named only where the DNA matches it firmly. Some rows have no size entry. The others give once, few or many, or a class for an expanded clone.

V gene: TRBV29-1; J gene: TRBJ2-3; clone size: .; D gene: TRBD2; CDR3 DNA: TGCAGCGTTGTTCCTAGCGGAATAACAGATACGCAGTATTTT; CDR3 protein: CSVVPSGITDTQYF
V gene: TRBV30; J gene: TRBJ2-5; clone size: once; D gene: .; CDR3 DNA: TGTGCCTGGAGGGGGAGAGGAGAGACCCAGTACTTC; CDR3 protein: CAWRGRGETQYF
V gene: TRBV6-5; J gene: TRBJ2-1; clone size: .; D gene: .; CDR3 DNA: TGTGCCAGCAGTTACTCGAAGGGAGATTACAATGAGCAGTTCTTC; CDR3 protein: CASSYSKGDYNEQFF
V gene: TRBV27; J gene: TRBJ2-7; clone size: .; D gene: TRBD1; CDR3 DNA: TGTGCCAGCAGTTTGGGGGACAGGGGCTACGAGCAGTACTTC; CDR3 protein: CASSLGDRGYEQYF
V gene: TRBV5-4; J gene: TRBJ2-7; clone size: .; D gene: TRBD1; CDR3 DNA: TGTGCCAGCAGCTTGGCGGGACAGGGCTACGAGCAGTACTTC; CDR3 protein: CASSLAGQGYEQYF
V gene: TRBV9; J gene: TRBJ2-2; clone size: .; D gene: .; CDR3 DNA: TGTGCCAGCAGCGTAGCTCGAGACACCGGGGAGCTGTTTTTT; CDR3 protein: CASSVARDTGELFF
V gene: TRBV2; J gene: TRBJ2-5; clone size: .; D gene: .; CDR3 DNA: TGTGCCAGCAACTCGGTGGGGCTCCGAGAGACCCAGTACTTC; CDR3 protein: CASNSVGLRETQYF
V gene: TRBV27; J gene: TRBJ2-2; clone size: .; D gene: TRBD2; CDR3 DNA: TGTGCCAGTGCGCTAGCGGGAGGGCCCGACGGGGAGCTGTTTTTT; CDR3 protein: CASALAGGPDGELFF
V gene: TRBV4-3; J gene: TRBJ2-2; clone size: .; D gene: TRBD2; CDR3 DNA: TGCGCCAGCAGCCAAGGGGAAGAGCGGGACTTCAACACCGGGGAGCTGTTTTTT; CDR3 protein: CASSQGEERDFNTGELFF
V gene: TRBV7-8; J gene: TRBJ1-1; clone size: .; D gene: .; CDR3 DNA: TGTGCCAGCAGCCCAGGTGGGGGGTTTTATGAAGCTTTCTTT; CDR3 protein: CASSPGGGFYEAFF
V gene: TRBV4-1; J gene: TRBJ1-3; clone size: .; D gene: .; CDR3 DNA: TGCGCCAGCAGCCGAGACCGACTGCGGGGAAACACCATATATTTT; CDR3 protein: CASSRDRLRGNTIYF
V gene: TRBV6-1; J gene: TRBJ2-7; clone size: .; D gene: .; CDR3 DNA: TGTGCCAGCAGTGGACTTTTCCTCTCCTACGAGCAGTACTTC; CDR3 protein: CASSGLFLSYEQYF
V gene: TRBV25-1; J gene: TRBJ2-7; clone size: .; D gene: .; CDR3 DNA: TGTGCCAGCAGTGAAAACTACCCCTCCGGCGAGCAGTACTTC; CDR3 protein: CASSENYPSGEQYF
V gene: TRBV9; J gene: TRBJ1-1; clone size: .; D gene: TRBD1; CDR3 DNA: TGTGCCAGCAGCCCCGGATGGACAGGCATAGCTTTCTTT; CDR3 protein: CASSPGWTGIAFF
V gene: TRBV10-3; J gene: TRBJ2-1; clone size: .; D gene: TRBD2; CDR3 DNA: TGTGCCATCGGGGTGGGGACTAGCATCGTCTCGTACAATGAGCAGTTCTTC; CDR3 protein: CAIGVGTSIVSYNEQFF
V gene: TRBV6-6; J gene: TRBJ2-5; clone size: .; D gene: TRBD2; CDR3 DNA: TGTGCCAGCAGAAACACAGGACTTGCGGGAGAAGAGACCCAGTACTTC; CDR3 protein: CASRNTGLAGEETQYF
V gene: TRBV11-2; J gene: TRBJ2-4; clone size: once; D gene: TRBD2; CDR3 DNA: TGTGCCAGCAGTATTAGCGGGAGGAGCAAAAACATTCAGTACTTC; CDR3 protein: CASSISGRSKNIQYF
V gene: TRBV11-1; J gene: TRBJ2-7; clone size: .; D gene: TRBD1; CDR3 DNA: TGTGCCAGCAGCCTCCGACAGGGCCCCTACGAGCAGTACTTC; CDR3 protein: CASSLRQGPYEQYF
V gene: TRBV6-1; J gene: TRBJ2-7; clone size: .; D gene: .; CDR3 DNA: TGTGCCAGCACAAGGGTCGGGAGCGCTTACGAGCAGTACTTC; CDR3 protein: CASTRVGSAYEQYF
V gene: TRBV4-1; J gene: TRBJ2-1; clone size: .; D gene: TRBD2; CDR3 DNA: TGCGCCAGCAGCCATGGGGAATGGACTAGCAGCAATGAGCAGTTCTTC; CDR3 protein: CASSHGEWTSSNEQFF
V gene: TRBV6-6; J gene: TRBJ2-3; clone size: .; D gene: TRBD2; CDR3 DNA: TGTGCCAGCAGTCTCTTCGCAGCGGGAGGTCCAGATACGCAGTATTTT; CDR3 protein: CASSLFAAGGPDTQYF
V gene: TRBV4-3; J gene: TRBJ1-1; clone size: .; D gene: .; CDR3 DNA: TGCGCCAGCAGCCGCGGCTGGGACTTAAACACTGAAGCTTTCTTT; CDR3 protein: CASSRGWDLNTEAFF
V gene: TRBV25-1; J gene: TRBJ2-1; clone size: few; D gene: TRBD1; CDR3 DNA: TGTGCCAGCAGTGGACAGGGTGATGAGCAGTTCTTC; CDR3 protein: CASSGQGDEQFF